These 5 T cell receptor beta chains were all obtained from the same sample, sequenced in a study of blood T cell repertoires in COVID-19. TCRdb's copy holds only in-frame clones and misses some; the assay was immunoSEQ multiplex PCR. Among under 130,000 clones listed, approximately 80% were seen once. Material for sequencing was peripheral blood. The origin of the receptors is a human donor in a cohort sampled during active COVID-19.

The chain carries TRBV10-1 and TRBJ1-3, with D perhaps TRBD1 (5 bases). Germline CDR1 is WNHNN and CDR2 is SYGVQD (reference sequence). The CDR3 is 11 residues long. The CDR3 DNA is TGCGCAACGGGGGTCGGAAACACCATATATTTT. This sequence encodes CATGVGNTIYF.

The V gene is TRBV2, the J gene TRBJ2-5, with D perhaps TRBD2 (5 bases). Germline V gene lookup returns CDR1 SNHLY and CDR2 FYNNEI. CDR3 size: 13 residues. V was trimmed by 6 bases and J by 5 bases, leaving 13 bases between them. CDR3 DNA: TGTGCCAGCAGCCGCGGGCCCAGGGAGACCCAGTACTTC. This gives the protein CASSRGPRETQYF.

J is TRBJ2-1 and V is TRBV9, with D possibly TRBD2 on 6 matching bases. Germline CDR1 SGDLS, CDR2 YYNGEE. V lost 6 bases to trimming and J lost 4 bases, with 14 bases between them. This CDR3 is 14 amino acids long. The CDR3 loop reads CASTGTGIYNEQFF. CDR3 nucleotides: TGTGCCAGCACCGGGACTGGGATATACAATGAGCAGTTCTTC.

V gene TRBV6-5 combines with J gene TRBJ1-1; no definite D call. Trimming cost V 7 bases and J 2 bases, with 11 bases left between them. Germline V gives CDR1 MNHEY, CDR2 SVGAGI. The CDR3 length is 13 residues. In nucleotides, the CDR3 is TGTGCCAGCACCAAACAGCAAAACACTGAAGCTTTCTTT. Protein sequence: CASTKQQNTEAFF.

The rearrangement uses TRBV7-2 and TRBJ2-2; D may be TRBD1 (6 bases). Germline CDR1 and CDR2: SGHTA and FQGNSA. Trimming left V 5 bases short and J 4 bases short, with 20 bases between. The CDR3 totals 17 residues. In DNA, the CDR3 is TGTGCCAGCAGCCTATCGGGTGCAGGGGCGAGCACCGGGGAGCTGTTTTTT. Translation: CASSLSGAGASTGELFF. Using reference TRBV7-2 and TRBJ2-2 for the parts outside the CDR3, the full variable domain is GAGVSQSPSNKVTEKGKDVELRCDPISGHTALYWYRQSLGQGLEFLIYFQGNSAPDKSGLPSDRFSAERTGGSVSTLTIQRTQQEDSAVYLCASSLSGAGASTGELFFGEGSRLTVL.